Listed below are T cell receptor beta chains from one sample, sequenced in a study of CD8+ T cells in alopecia areata. Sequencing was performed with immunoSEQ multiplex PCR; in TCRdb, only in-frame clones are kept and a portion is missing. In the table there are some 120,000 clones, roughly 55% of which are singletons. The starting material was CD8+ T cells sorted from blood, obtained at week 24, from a patient treated with tofacitinib. Receptor source: a human donor with alopecia areata. Each CDR3 is given with its conserved first and last residue. D genes are given only for firm matches.

cdr3_aa v_call d_call
CASSPSHLNEQYF TRBV9 -
CASSLYGQGYNEQFF TRBV14 TRBD1
CSVPRTGVTGELFF TRBV29-1 TRBD1
CASSLGVSGRTGELFF TRBV11-2 TRBD2
CASSHRDRGETQYF TRBV13 -
CASSLESSGATGELFF TRBV7-9 TRBD2
CASSRQGGRETQYF TRBV19 TRBD1
CASSLALGGMGEQYF TRBV7-9 -
CASSGPYSSGGNEQFF TRBV27 TRBD2
CASSLSGQGYEQYF TRBV7-9 -
CASSGSGLAGEETQYF TRBV13 TRBD2
CASSSSKGGEAFF TRBV9 -
CASTRTGENEQYF TRBV27 TRBD1
CASSLGSAYGYTF TRBV7-9 -
CASTPPGQGSYYEQYF TRBV23-1 TRBD1
CSVEREGQETYEQYF TRBV29-1 -
CAWNGPPYEQYF TRBV30 -
CASSLGQGEVQPQHF TRBV5-6 TRBD1
CASSGKIGQIMNTEAFF TRBV2 -
CASSPGTVSYEQYF TRBV9 TRBD1
CAWTLDPLEQYF TRBV30 -
CAWSEPQAGGYNEQFF TRBV30 TRBD2
CASSQDAEDEQYF TRBV4-1 -
CSVRDGEETQYF TRBV29-1 -
CASSDQGLGETQYF TRBV27 -
CASSQDTGVPDTQYF TRBV4-2 -
CASSPPVSHTEAFF TRBV19 -
CASSPGQANTEAFF TRBV27 -
CASNGWAGETYGYTF TRBV6-1 -
CASSHEGGRGRDTQYF TRBV4-3 -
CASSGSGGQGVAQPQHF TRBV2 TRBD1
CASSLVWDNEQFF TRBV7-9 -
CASGASESYEQYF TRBV5-1 -
CASSPISGYEQYF TRBV5-4 -
CASSTIAGDLNEQFF TRBV7-3 TRBD2
CASRVGTGIYEQYF TRBV2 TRBD1
CASSQAPYTEAFF TRBV4-1 -
CASSLSGGATDTQYF TRBV6-1 TRBD2
CASSTTYGGTPYNEQFF TRBV9 TRBD2
CASSGKDSPAYEQYF TRBV6-1 -
CASSGSRQGAEPTDTQYF TRBV9 TRBD1
CASSLDRSSYEQYF TRBV5-1 -
CASSLDREETQYF TRBV13 TRBD1
CASSPSGERGTGELFF TRBV13 -
CASSYGIGTGYGYTF TRBV6-5 TRBD1